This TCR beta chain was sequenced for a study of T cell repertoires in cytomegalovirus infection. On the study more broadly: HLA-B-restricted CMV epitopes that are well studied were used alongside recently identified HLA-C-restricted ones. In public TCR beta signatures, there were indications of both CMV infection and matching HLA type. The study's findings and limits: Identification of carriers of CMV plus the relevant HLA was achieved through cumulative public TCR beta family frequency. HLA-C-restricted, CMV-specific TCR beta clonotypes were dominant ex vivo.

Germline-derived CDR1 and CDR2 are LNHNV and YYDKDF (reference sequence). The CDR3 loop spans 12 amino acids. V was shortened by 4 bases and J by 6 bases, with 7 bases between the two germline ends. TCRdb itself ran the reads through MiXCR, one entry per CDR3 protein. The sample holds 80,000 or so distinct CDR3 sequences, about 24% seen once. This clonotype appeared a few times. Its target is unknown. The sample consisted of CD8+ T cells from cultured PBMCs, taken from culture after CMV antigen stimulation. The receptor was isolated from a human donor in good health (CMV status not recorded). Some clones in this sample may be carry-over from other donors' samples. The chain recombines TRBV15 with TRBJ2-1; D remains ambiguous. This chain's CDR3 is CATSTPGNEQFF. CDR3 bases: TGTGCCACCAGCACTCCGGGCAATGAGCAGTTCTTC.